The 27 T cell receptor beta chains in this list originate from one sample, sequenced in a study of shared clonotypes between healthy human individuals. Sequencing was performed with immunoSEQ multiplex PCR; in TCRdb, only in-frame clones are kept and a portion is missing. In the table there are approximately 1.5 million clones, approximately 98% of which are singletons. The specimen was naive CD4+ T cells sorted from blood. Subset defined: CD45RA+ positively selected. Receptors originate from a man younger than 40 in good health.

In DNA form, the CDR3 reads TGTGCCAGCAGCTTATTGGGACTAGTGGGGGATGAGCAGTTCTTC. Protein product: CASSLLGLVGDEQFF. The chain couples TRBV7-9 to TRBJ2-1; the match to TRBD2 covers 8 bases. Losses at the gene ends were 2 bases for V and 8 bases for J; bases not matched to a gene: 8. Germline CDR1 is SEHNR and CDR2 is FQNEAQ (reference sequence). The CDR3 covers 15 residues.

The chain joins TRBV11-2 to TRBJ2-7; the D is unclear. Trimming took off 6 bases at V and 3 bases at J, with 12 bases between the two ends. CDR1 SGHAT and CDR2 FQNNGV come from the germline V gene. The CDR3 length is 13 residues. The CDR3 sequence: CASSNVVGYEQYF. CDR3 nucleotides: TGTGCCAGCAGTAATGTGGTGGGCTACGAGCAGTACTTC.

The rearrangement uses TRBV7-2 and TRBJ2-2; TRBD2 matches at 10 bases. The CDR3 has 17 residues. Unmatched junction bases numbered 5, after V lost 0 bases and J lost 4 bases. Germline lookup yields CDR1 SGHTA and CDR2 FQGNSA. The CDR3 sequence: CASSLAPLAGATGELFF. In DNA form, the CDR3 reads TGTGCCAGCAGCTTAGCGCCTCTAGCGGGGGCCACCGGGGAGCTGTTTTTT. Combining the CDR3 with reference TRBV7-2 and TRBJ2-2 gives the whole variable domain GAGVSQSPSNKVTEKGKDVELRCDPISGHTALYWYRQSLGQGLEFLIYFQGNSAPDKSGLPSDRFSAERTGGSVSTLTIQRTQQEDSAVYLCASSLAPLAGATGELFFGEGSRLTVL.

The chain carries TRBV11-2 and TRBJ2-3, with 13 bases identical to TRBD2. The CDR3 spans 14 residues. Germline CDR1 and CDR2: SGHAT and FQNNGV. The V gene end was trimmed by 5 bases and the J gene end by 7 bases; junction bases not matched to a gene: 3. DNA for the CDR3: TGTGCCAGCAGCCTGGGACTAGCGGGGCATACGCAGTATTTT. The encoded protein is CASSLGLAGHTQYF.

The gene calls are TRBV7-6 and TRBJ1-2, with a possible D match to TRBD1 (6 bases). Trimming left V 1 base short and J 3 bases short, with 21 bases between. Germline assignment: CDR1 SGHVS and CDR2 FNYEAQ. The CDR3 extends over 18 amino acids. CDR3 nucleotides: TGTGCCAGCAGCTTAGGTACGACAAACCTACCAGGGGACTATGGCTACACCTTC. Protein product: CASSLGTTNLPGDYGYTF.

The rearrangement uses TRBV7-2 and TRBJ1-4; D unclear. The CDR3 totals 16 residues. The ends were cut back, 1 base at V and 2 bases at J, with 11 bases in the middle. In germline, CDR1 is SGHTA, CDR2 FQGNSA. CDR3 sequence reads: CASSLEPLGTNEKLFF. The CDR3 DNA sequence: TGTGCCAGCAGCTTAGAACCCCTAGGGACTAATGAAAAACTGTTTTTT.

This chain joins TRBV6-4 and TRBJ1-1; D is ambiguous. V was cut by 2 bases and J by 10 bases, with 11 bases left in between. This CDR3 has 12 residues. Germline V lookup: CDR1 MRHNA, CDR2 SNTAGT. CDR3 region: CASSDGVIGAFF. In DNA, the CDR3 is TGTGCCAGCAGTGACGGGGTCATCGGAGCTTTCTTT.

This chain joins TRBV28 and TRBJ2-3; 7 nucleotides align to TRBD2. The V and J ends lost 3 bases and 1 base, in that order; junction bases with no gene match: 10. This CDR3 has 17 residues. Per germline, CDR1 MDHEN and CDR2 SYDVKM. In DNA form, the CDR3 reads TGTGCCAGCAGTTTTCTTGGTGGGAGGGTGGGCACAGATACGCAGTATTTT. Encoded protein: CASSFLGGRVGTDTQYF.

The chain couples TRBV7-8 to TRBJ2-7; unclear D gene. This CDR3 region has 15 residues. CDR1 and CDR2 from the germline V gene are SGHVS and FQNEAQ. With 1 base removed from V and 7 bases from J, the gap between germline ends came to 17 bases. CDR3 nucleotide sequence: TGTGCCAGCAGCTTAGGGACGGCCCCGGTATTGGAGCAGTACTTC. Encoded protein: CASSLGTAPVLEQYF.

This sequence joins TRBV30 and TRBJ1-3, with 7 bases aligning to TRBD1. The V segment lost 1 base and the J segment 4 bases; nucleotides outside the gene matches: 13. The CDR3 sequence is 17 residues long. CDR1 is GTSNPN, CDR2 SVGIG, per germline (reference sequence). CDR3 protein: CAWSASFTGVLGNTIYF. The CDR3, as DNA: TGTGCCTGGAGTGCCTCATTCACAGGGGTGCTAGGAAACACCATATATTTT.

The chain has TRBV5-4 and TRBJ2-3; TRBD2 matches 9 bases. The CDR3 totals 16 residues. Germline CDR1 is SGHNT and CDR2 is YYREEE (reference sequence). V shed 2 bases and J 4 bases; nucleotides not matched to a gene: 8. The CDR3 nucleotides read TGTGCCAGCAGCTTCTATAGCGGGAGCGGGGCAGATACGCAGTATTTT. Translated: CASSFYSGSGADTQYF. Using reference TRBV5-4 and TRBJ2-3 for the parts outside the CDR3, the full variable domain is ETGVTQSPTHLIKTRGQQVTLRCSSQSGHNTVSWYQQALGQGPQFIFQYYREEENGRGNFPPRFSGLQFPNYSSELNVNALELDDSALYLCASSFYSGSGADTQYFGPGTRLTVL.

This sequence joins TRBV4-3 and TRBJ2-7; the match to TRBD1 covers 10 bases. Germline V gene sequence: CDR1 LGHNA, CDR2 YSLEER. The CDR3 has 15 residues. J gave up 0 bases and V 3 bases, and 2 bases lay outside the gene matches. DNA for the CDR3: TGCGCCAGCAGCCACGGGACAGGGGACTCCTACGAGCAGTACTTC. Its translation is CASSHGTGDSYEQYF.

The chain recombines TRBV29-1 with TRBJ2-1, with a possible D match to TRBD1 (5 bases). V lost 4 bases, J lost 8 bases, and 18 bases lay in between. Germline CDR1 SQVTM, CDR2 ANQGSEA. The CDR3 covers 14 residues. The CDR3 loop reads CSVVRQGTIHEQFF. CDR3 DNA: TGCAGCGTTGTTCGGCAGGGTACGATTCATGAGCAGTTCTTC.

This clone was seen a single time. Additional DNA sequences in this sample encode the identical CDR3. This sequence joins TRBV9 and TRBJ2-1, with 8 positions matching TRBD2. V trimming: 1 base; J trimming: 3 bases; junction bases outside the gene matches: 3. The CDR3 has 15 residues. Per the germline V gene, CDR1 is SGDLS and CDR2 is YYNGEE. The CDR3 here is CASSVSGGFYNEQFF. The DNA of the CDR3 is TGTGCCAGCAGCGTATCGGGAGGGTTCTACAATGAGCAGTTCTTC.

This chain connects TRBV19 to TRBJ2-1, with 8 bases that match TRBD1. The germline V gene has CDR1 LNHDA and CDR2 SQIVND (reference sequence). The CDR3 length is 13 residues. After removal of 6 bases from V and 9 bases from J, the junction contained 7 bases not matched to a gene. The CDR3 loop is CASSLPGQGEQFF. CDR3 in DNA: TGTGCCAGTAGCTTACCCGGACAGGGTGAGCAGTTCTTC.

With regard to this clone: The same CDR3 arises from other DNA sequences in this sample as well. The chain links TRBV19 to TRBJ2-5, with TRBD1 as a possible D gene (5 bases). The CDR3 is 13 residues long. V shed 2 bases and J shed 4 bases, with 8 bases lying between them. Germline loops: CDR1 LNHDA, CDR2 SQIVND (reference sequence). The CDR3 DNA reads TGTGCCAGTAGTATAAGCAGGGTAGAGACCCAGTACTTC. This translates into CASSISRVETQYF.

The V gene is TRBV19, the J gene TRBJ2-1, with D unclear. The ends were cut back, 1 base at V and 9 bases at J, with 10 bases in the middle. Germline V gene sequence: CDR1 LNHDA, CDR2 SQIVND (reference sequence). The CDR3 loop spans 13 amino acids. CDR3 residues: CASSIGGVSEQFF. The CDR3 bases are TGTGCCAGTAGTATAGGTGGAGTGAGTGAGCAGTTCTTC.

J is TRBJ1-2 and V is TRBV5-6; unclear D gene. Trimming took 4 bases from V and 3 from J, leaving 13 bases between them. The germline V gene has CDR1 SGHDT and CDR2 YYEEEE. There are 14 residues in the CDR3. This CDR3 is CASSRSVLDYGYTF. CDR3 in DNA: TGTGCCAGCAGCAGGTCGGTTCTGGACTATGGCTACACCTTC. The full variable domain, its missing parts supplied by reference TRBV5-6 and TRBJ1-2, is DAGVTQSPTHLIKTRGQQVTLRCSPKSGHDTVSWYQQALGQGPQFIFQYYEEEERQRGNFPDRFSGHQFPNYSSELNVNALLLGDSALYLCASSRSVLDYGYTFGSGTRLTVV.

The chain uses TRBV25-1 and TRBJ2-7, with 8 bases matching TRBD1. J lost 6 bases, V lost 2 bases, and 6 bases had no gene match. The germline gives CDR1 MGHDK, CDR2 SYGVNS. The CDR3 contains 14 residues. The CDR3: CASSEARTGSEQYF. Here the CDR3 DNA reads TGTGCCAGCAGTGAAGCCAGGACAGGGAGCGAGCAGTACTTC.

The chain links TRBV5-1 to TRBJ2-1; D remains unclear. The germline gives CDR1 SGHRS, CDR2 YFSETQ. CDR3 size: 13 residues. V lost 1 base and J lost 3, with 5 bases in between. The CDR3 is CASSLWDYNEQFF. The CDR3 bases are TGCGCCAGCAGCTTGTGGGACTACAATGAGCAGTTCTTC.

The chain employs TRBV10-3 and TRBJ1-2; D possibly corresponds to TRBD1 (6 bases). This CDR3 contains 15 residues. CDR1 is ENHRY and CDR2 is SYGVKD in the germline V gene. The ends were cut back, 7 bases at V and 7 bases at J, with 22 bases in the middle. In DNA form, the CDR3 reads TGTGCCATCACCCACTATTCCCAGGGGAGGGGTGGCTACACCTTC. As protein: CAITHYSQGRGGYTF.

The chain joins TRBV7-8 to TRBJ2-4; no firm D call. Germline V gives CDR1 SGHVS, CDR2 FQNEAQ. V dropped 5 bases and J dropped 10 bases, with 12 bases sitting between them. The CDR3 contains 12 residues. The CDR3 coding sequence is TGTGCCAGCAGCCCCCCCGGGCGTATTCAGTACTTC. Translated, it gives CASSPPGRIQYF.

Note on this clone: Other DNA sequences in this sample translate to the same CDR3. This chain joins TRBV19 and TRBJ1-5, with D maybe TRBD1 (5 bases). Germline V gene data show CDR1 as LNHDA and CDR2 as SQIVND (reference sequence). This CDR3 is 14 amino acids long. V lost 2 bases to trimming and J lost 6 bases, with 11 bases between them. DNA of the CDR3: TGTGCCAGTAGTATACAGGGACGGGGTCAGCCCCAGCATTTT. Its translation is CASSIQGRGQPQHF.

The rearrangement links TRBV28 to TRBJ1-1; 7 nucleotides align to TRBD1. The trim removed 7 bases at V and 0 bases at J, leaving 11 bases unmatched. CDR3 length: 16 residues. Germline CDR1 is MDHEN and CDR2 is SYDVKM. The DNA of the CDR3 is TGTGCCAGCACGAGTCCGACAGGGAACATGAACACTGAAGCTTTCTTT. This gives the protein CASTSPTGNMNTEAFF. The complete variable domain, with remaining parts taken from reference TRBV28 and TRBJ1-1, reads DVKVTQSSRYLVKRTGEKVFLECVQDMDHENMFWYRQDPGLGLRLIYFSYDVKMKEKGDIPEGYSVSREKKERFSLILESASTNQTSMYLCASTSPTGNMNTEAFFGQGTRLTVV.

V usage is TRBV9 and J usage is TRBJ2-1, with D possibly being TRBD1 (6 bases). CDR3 length: 15 amino acids. V was cut by 0 bases and J by 8 bases, with 15 bases left in between. Germline lookup yields CDR1 SGDLS and CDR2 YYNGEE. CDR3 sequence reads: CASSVGTANWDEQFF. For the CDR3, the DNA is TGTGCCAGCAGCGTAGGGACAGCTAACTGGGATGAGCAGTTCTTC.

The chain carries TRBV5-1 and TRBJ2-1; D is possibly TRBD1 (5 bases). Germline-derived CDR1 and CDR2 are SGHRS and YFSETQ. The CDR3 loop spans 15 amino acids. V was trimmed by 6 bases and J by 3 bases, leaving 16 bases between them. The DNA of the CDR3 is TGCGCCAGCACCACCGTGGGGCAGGTCTACAATGAGCAGTTCTTC. Translation gives CASTTVGQVYNEQFF.

This clone came up once. This rearrangement joins TRBV4-2 to TRBJ2-3; tentatively, D is TRBD2 (6 bases). Trimming removed 0 bases at V and 1 base at J, with 14 bases between. Germline CDR1 is LGHNA and CDR2 is YNFKEQ. This CDR3 has 17 amino acids. This chain's CDR3 is CASSQDAGLLGTDTQYF. CDR3 DNA sequence: TGTGCCAGCAGCCAAGATGCGGGACTCCTCGGCACAGATACGCAGTATTTT.